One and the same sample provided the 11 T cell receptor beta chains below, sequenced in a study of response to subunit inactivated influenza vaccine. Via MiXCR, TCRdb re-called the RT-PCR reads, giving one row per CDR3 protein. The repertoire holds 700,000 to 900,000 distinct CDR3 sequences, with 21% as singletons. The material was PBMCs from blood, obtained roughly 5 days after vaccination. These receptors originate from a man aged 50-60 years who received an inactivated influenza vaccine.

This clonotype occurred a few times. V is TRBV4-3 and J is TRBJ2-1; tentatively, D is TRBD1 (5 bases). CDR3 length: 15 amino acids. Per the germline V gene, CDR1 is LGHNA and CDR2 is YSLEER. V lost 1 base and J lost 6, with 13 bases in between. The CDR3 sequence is CASSQGWGQFNEQFF. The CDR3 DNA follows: TGCGCCAGCAGCCAAGGTTGGGGCCAGTTCAATGAGCAGTTCTTC.

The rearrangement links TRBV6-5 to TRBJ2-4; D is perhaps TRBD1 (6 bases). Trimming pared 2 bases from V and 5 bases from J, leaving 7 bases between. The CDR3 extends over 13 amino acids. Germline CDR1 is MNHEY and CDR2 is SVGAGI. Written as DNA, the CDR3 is TGTGCCAGCAGTTACAACAGGGAAAACATTCAGTACTTC. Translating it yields CASSYNRENIQYF.

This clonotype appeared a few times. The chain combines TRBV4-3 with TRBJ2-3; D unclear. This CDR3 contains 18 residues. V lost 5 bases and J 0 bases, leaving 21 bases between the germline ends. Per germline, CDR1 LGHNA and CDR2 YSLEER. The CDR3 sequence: CASSSRLRMLGSTDTQYF. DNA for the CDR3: TGCGCCAGCAGCTCCCGGCTGAGGATGTTAGGTAGCACAGATACGCAGTATTTT.

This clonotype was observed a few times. The CDR3 is CASSTGTSGNTGELFF. CDR3 nucleotides: TGTGCCAGCAGCACCGGGACTAGCGGAAACACCGGGGAGCTGTTTTTT. J is TRBJ2-2 and V is TRBV9, with 11 positions matching TRBD2. Germline V gene sequence: CDR1 SGDLS, CDR2 YYNGEE. This CDR3 is 16 amino acids long. The V and J ends lost 4 bases and 2 bases, in that order; junction bases with no gene match: 4.

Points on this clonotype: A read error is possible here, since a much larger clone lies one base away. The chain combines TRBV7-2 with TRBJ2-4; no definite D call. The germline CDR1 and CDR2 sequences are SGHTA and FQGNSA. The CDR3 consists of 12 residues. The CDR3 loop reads CGSSWSENIQYF. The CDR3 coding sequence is TGTGGCAGCAGCTGGTCGGAAAACATTCAGTACTTC.

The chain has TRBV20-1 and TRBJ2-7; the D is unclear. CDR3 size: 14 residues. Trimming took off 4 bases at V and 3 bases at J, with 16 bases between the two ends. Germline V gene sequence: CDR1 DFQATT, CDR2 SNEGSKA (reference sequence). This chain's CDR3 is CSATAIGGVYEQYF. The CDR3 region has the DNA TGCAGTGCTACAGCCATAGGTGGAGTCTACGAGCAGTACTTC.

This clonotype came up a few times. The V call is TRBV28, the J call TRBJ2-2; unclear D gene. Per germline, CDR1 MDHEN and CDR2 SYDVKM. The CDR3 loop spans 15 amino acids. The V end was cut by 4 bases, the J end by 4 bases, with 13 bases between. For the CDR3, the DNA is TGTGCCAGCAGTTCCCCGGACCCTTCCACCGGGGAGCTGTTTTTT. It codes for CASSSPDPSTGELFF.

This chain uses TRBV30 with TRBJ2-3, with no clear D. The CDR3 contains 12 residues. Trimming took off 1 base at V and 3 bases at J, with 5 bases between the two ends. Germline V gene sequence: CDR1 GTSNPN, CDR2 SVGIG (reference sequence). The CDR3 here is CAWSAGTDTQYF. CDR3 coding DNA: TGTGCCTGGAGTGCTGGGACAGATACGCAGTATTTT.

In DNA, the CDR3 is TGTGCCAGCAGTCCGAAGCTCATGACAGGGCCCGAGACCCAGTACTTC. Amino acids: CASSPKLMTGPETQYF. V gene TRBV25-1 combines with J gene TRBJ2-5; 7 bases line up with TRBD1. Germline CDR1 is MGHDK and CDR2 is SYGVNS. CDR3 length: 16 residues. J lost 5 bases, V lost 5 bases, and 14 bases had no gene match.

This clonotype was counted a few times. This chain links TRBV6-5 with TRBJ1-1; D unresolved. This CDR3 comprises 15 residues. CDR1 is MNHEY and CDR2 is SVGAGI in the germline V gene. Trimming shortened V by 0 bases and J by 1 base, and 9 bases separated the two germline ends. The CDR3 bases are TGTGCCAGCAGTTACTCATCGGTCGCGAACACTGAAGCTTTCTTT. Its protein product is CASSYSSVANTEAFF.

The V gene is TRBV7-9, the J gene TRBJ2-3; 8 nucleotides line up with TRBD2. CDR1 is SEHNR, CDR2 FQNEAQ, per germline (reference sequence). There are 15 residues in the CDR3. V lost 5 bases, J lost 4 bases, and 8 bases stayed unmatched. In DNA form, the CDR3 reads TGTGCCAGCAGCCAAATAGCGGGATTGGCAGATACGCAGTATTTT. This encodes CASSQIAGLADTQYF.